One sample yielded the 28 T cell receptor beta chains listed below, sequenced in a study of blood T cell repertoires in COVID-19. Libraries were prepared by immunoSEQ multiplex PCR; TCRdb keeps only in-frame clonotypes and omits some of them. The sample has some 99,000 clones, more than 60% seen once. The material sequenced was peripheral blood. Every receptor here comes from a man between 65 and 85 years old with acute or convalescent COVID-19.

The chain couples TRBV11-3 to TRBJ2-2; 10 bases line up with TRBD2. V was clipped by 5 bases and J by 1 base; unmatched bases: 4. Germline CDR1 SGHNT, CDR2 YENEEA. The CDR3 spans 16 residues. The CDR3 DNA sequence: TGTGCCAGCAGCCGCGGGACTAGCGTGAACACCGGGGAGCTGTTTTTT. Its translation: CASSRGTSVNTGELFF.

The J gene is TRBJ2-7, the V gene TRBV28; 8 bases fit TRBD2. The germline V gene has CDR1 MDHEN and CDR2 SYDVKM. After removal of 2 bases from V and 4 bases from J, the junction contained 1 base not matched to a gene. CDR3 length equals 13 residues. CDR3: CASSLAGGYEQYF. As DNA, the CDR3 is TGTGCCAGCAGTTTAGCGGGAGGTTACGAGCAGTACTTC.

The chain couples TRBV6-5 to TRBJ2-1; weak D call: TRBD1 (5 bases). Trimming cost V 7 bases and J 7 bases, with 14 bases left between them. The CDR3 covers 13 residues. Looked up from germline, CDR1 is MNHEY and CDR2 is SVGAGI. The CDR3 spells CASTQGYKNEQFF. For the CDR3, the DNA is TGTGCCAGCACCCAGGGCTATAAAAATGAGCAGTTCTTC.

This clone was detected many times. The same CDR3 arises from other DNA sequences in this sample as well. The CDR3 spells CASSRNRVSGANVLTF. The CDR3 DNA sequence: TGTGCCAGCAGCAGAAACAGGGTCTCTGGGGCCAACGTCCTGACTTTC. The chain links TRBV5-8 to TRBJ2-6; tentative D call: TRBD1 (6 bases). Per germline, CDR1 SGHTS and CDR2 YDEGEE. The length of the CDR3 is 16 residues. The V end was cut by 4 bases, the J end by 0 bases, with 11 bases between.

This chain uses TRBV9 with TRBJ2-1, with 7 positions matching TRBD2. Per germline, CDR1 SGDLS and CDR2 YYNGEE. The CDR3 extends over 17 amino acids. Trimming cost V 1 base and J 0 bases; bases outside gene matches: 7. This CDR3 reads CASSVNWWEGSYNEQFF. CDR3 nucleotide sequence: TGTGCCAGCAGCGTAAACTGGTGGGAGGGCTCCTACAATGAGCAGTTCTTC.

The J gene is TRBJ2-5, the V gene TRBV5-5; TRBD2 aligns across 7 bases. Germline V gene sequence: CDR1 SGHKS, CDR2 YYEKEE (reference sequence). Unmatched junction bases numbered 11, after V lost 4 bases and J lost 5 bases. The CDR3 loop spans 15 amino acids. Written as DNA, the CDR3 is TGTGCCAGCAGCGGGGCGGCGGGAGCAGAGGAGACCCAGTACTTC. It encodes CASSGAAGAEETQYF.

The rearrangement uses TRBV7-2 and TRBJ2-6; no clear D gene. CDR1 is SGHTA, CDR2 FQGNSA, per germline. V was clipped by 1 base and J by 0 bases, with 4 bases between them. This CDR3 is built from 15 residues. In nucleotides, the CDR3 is TGTGCCAGCAGCTTAGTGAGCTCTGGGGCCAACGTCCTGACTTTC. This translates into CASSLVSSGANVLTF.

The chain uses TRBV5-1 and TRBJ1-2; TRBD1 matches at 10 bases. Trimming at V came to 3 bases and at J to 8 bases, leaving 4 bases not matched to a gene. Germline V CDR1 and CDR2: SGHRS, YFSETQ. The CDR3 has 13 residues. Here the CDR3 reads CASSSGTGDGYTF. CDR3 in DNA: TGCGCCAGCAGCTCCGGGACAGGGGACGGCTACACCTTC.

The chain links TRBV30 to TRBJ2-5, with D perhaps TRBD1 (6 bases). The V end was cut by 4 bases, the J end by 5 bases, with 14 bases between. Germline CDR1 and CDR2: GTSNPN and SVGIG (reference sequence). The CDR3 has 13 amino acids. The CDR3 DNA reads TGTGCCTGGAATCCACAGGGTGGCGAGACCCAGTACTTC. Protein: CAWNPQGGETQYF.

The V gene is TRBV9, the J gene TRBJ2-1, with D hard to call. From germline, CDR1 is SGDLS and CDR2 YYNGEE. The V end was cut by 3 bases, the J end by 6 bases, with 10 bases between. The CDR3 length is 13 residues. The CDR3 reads CASSARWLNEQFF. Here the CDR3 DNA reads TGTGCCAGCAGCGCCAGGTGGCTCAATGAGCAGTTCTTC.

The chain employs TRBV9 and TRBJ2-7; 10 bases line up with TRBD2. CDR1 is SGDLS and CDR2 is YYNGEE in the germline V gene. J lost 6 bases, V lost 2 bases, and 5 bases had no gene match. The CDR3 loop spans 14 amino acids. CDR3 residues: CASSVAGLAVEQYF. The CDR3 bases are TGTGCCAGCAGCGTCGCCGGACTAGCGGTCGAGCAGTACTTC.

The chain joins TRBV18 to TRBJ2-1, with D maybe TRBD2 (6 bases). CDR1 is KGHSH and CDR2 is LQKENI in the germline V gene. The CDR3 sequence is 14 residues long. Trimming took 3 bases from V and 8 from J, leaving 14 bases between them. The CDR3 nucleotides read TGTGCCAGCTCACCTCCCGGAGGGCCCCATGAGCAGTTCTTC. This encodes CASSPPGGPHEQFF.

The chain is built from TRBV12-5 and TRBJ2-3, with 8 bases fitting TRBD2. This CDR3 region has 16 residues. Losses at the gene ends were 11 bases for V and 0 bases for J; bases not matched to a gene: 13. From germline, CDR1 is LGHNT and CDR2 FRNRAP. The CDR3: CASREGGLTSTDTQYF. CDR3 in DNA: TGTGCTTCTCGGGAGGGGGGATTAACTAGCACAGATACGCAGTATTTT.

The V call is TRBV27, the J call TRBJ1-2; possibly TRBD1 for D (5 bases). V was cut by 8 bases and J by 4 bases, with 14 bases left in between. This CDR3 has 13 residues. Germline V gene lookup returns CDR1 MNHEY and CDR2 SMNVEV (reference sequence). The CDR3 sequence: CASGAGRVYGYTF. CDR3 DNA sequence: TGTGCCAGCGGGGCGGGACGGGTCTATGGCTACACCTTC.

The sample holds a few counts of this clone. CDR3 coding DNA: TGTGCCAGCAGCTTTGGAGGTGGATATACGCAGTATTTT. Protein product: CASSFGGGYTQYF. V gene TRBV7-8 combines with J gene TRBJ2-3, with a possible D match to TRBD2 (5 bases). The V and J ends lost 3 bases and 7 bases respectively, with 11 bases between them. Germline V lookup: CDR1 SGHVS, CDR2 FQNEAQ. This CDR3 region has 13 residues.

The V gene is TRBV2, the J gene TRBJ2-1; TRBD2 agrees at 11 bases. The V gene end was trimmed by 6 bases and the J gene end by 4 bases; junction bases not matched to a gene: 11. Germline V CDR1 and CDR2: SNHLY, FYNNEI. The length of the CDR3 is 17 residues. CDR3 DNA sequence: TGTGCCAGCAGCGACGACTCTAGCGGGGGGATTTACAATGAGCAGTTCTTC. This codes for CASSDDSSGGIYNEQFF. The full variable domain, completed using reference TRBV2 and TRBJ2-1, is EPEVTQTPSHQVTQMGQEVILRCVPISNHLYFYWYRQILGQKVEFLVSFYNNEISEKSEIFDDQFSVERPDGSNFTLKIRSTKLEDSAMYFCASSDDSSGGIYNEQFFGPGTRLTVL.

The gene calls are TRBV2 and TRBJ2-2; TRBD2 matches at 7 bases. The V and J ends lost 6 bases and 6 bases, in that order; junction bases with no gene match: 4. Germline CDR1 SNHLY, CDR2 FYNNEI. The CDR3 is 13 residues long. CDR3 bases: TGTGCCAGCAGAAAGGGAGGGTCCGGGGAGCTGTTTTTT. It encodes CASRKGGSGELFF.

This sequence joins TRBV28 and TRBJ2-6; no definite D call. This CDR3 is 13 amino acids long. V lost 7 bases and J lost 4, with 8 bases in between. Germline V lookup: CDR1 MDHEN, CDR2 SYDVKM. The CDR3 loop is CASTFGGANVLTF. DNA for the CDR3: TGTGCCAGCACCTTCGGGGGGGCCAACGTCCTGACTTTC.

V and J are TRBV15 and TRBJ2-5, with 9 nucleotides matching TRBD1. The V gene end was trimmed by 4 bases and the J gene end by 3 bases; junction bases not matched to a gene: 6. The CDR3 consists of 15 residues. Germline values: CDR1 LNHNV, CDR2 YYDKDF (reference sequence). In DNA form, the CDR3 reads TGTGCCACCAGCAAAAAGGGACAGGGTGAAGAGACCCAGTACTTC. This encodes CATSKKGQGEETQYF.

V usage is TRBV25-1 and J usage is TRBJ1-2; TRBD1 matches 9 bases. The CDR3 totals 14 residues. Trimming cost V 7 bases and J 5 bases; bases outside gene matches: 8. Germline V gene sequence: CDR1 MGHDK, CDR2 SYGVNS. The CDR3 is CASTGDRARYGYTF. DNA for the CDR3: TGTGCCAGCACTGGGGACAGGGCGAGATATGGCTACACCTTC.

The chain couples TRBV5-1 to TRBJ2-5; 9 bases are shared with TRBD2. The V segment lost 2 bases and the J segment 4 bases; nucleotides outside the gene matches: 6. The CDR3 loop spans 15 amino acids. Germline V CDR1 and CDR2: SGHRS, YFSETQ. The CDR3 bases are TGCGCCAGCAGCTTTAGCGGGAGTGGGATAGAGACCCAGTACTTC. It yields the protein CASSFSGSGIETQYF.

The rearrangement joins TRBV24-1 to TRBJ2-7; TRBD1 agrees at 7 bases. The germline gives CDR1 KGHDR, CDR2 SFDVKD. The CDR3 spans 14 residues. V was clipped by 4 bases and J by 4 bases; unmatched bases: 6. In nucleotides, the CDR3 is TGTGCCACCAGTGAGTCGGGACAGAAATACGAGCAGTACTTC. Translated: CATSESGQKYEQYF.

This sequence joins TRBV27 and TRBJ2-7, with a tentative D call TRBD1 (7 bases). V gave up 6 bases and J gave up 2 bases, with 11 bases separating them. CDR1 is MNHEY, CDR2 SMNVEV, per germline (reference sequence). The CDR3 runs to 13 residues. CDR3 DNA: TGTGCCAGCAGCCGCGGGACAGCCTACGAGCAGTACTTC. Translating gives CASSRGTAYEQYF.

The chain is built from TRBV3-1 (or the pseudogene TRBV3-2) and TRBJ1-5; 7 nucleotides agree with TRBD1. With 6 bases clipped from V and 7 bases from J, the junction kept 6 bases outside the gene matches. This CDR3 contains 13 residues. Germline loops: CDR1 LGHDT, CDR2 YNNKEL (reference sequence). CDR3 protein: CASSQVDRQPQHF. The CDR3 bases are TGTGCCAGCAGTCAGGTGGACAGGCAGCCCCAGCATTTT.

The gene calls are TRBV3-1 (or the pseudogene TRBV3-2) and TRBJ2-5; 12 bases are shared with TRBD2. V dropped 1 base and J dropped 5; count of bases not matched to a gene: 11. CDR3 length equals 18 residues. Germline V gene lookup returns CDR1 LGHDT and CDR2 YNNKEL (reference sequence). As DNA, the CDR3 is TGTGCCAGCAGCCAAGCTGGGAGGACTAGCGGGATAGGGGAGACCCAGTACTTC. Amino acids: CASSQAGRTSGIGETQYF.

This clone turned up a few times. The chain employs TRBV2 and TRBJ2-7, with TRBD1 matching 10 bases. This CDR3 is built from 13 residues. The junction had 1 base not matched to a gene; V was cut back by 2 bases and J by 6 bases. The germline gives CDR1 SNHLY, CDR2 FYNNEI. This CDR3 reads CASSERDRGEQYF. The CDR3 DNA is TGTGCCAGCAGTGAACGGGACAGGGGCGAGCAGTACTTC.

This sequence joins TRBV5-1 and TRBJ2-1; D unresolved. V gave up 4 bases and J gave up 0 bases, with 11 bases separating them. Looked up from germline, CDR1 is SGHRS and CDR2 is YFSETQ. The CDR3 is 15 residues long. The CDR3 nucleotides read TGCGCCAGCAGCCCTAGGTCGGGCTCCTACAATGAGCAGTTCTTC. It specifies CASSPRSGSYNEQFF.

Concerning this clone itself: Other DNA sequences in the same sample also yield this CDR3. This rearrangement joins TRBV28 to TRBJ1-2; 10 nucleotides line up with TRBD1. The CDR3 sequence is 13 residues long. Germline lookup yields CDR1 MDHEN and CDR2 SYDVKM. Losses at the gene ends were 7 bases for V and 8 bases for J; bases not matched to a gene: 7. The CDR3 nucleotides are TGTGCCAGCAACCCGGACAGGGGGAGGGGCTACACCTTC. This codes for CASNPDRGRGYTF.